One sample yielded the 17 T cell receptor beta chains listed below, sequenced in a study of T cell repertoires in cytomegalovirus infection. TCRdb re-derived calls from the reads in MiXCR, one entry per CDR3 protein. The sample has 600,000 to 700,000 distinct CDR3 sequences; about 30% are singletons. Their target antigens are unknown. Sequencing was performed on cultured PBMCs, taken from culture after CMV antigen stimulation. All receptors come from a human donor in good health (CMV status not recorded). Some clones in this sample may be carry-over from other donors' samples.

This clonotype was recorded a few times. The chain carries TRBV4-3 and TRBJ2-3, with TRBD2 matching 7 bases. The germline gives CDR1 LGHNA, CDR2 YSLEER. With 3 bases clipped from V and 8 bases from J, the junction kept 14 bases outside the gene matches. The CDR3 has 16 residues. CDR3 amino acids: CASSHTTFRGDGTQYF. Written as DNA, the CDR3 is TGCGCCAGCAGCCATACGACCTTCCGGGGGGACGGTACGCAGTATTTT.

This clonotype was detected only a few times. This chain joins TRBV6-1 and TRBJ1-5; 8 bases are a match to TRBD1. Unmatched junction bases numbered 12, after V lost 0 bases and J lost 5 bases. Germline-derived CDR1 and CDR2 are MNHNS and SASEGT. This CDR3 comprises 18 residues. Here the CDR3 reads CASSEAPVGQGPHQPQHF. The CDR3 DNA sequence: TGTGCCAGCAGTGAAGCGCCCGTTGGACAGGGCCCCCATCAGCCCCAGCATTTT.

This chain links TRBV18 with TRBJ2-3, with TRBD1 identical over 9 bases. V shed 3 bases and J 1 base; nucleotides not matched to a gene: 5. This CDR3 spans 16 amino acids. The germline V gene encodes CDR1 KGHSH and CDR2 LQKENI. CDR3 DNA sequence: TGTGCCAGCTCACCCACGGACAGGGGAGGCACAGATACGCAGTATTTT. Translating gives CASSPTDRGGTDTQYF.

This rearrangement joins TRBV27 to TRBJ1-1; D remains ambiguous. Germline V lookup: CDR1 MNHEY, CDR2 SMNVEV (reference sequence). The CDR3 is 14 residues long. V lost 3 bases to trimming and J lost 4 bases, with 12 bases between them. The CDR3 DNA sequence: TGTGCCAGCAGTTTTCAAGACGCCGGCACTGAAGCTTTCTTT. It specifies CASSFQDAGTEAFF.

This clonotype was recorded many times. The rearrangement links TRBV7-9 to TRBJ1-1, with a weak D call TRBD1 (5 bases). The CDR3 has 14 residues. Trimming took 3 bases from V and 4 from J, leaving 12 bases between them. From germline, CDR1 is SEHNR and CDR2 FQNEAQ (reference sequence). This chain's CDR3 is CASSFLGASTEAFF. As DNA, the CDR3 is TGTGCCAGCAGCTTCCTCGGGGCGAGCACTGAAGCTTTCTTT.

This chain uses TRBV11-2 with TRBJ2-7; maybe TRBD2 (5 bases). The CDR3 consists of 16 residues. Between the trimmed V and J ends, which lost 0 bases and 5 bases, there was a span of 17 bases. Germline V lookup: CDR1 SGHAT, CDR2 FQNNGV. CDR3: CASSLDPLGLTDEQYF. CDR3 DNA sequence: TGTGCCAGCAGCTTAGATCCCCTCGGACTCACGGACGAGCAGTACTTC.

V gene TRBV2 combines with J gene TRBJ1-1; D remains unclear. The CDR3 is 14 amino acids. Trimming took off 3 bases at V and 2 bases at J, with 10 bases between the two ends. From germline, CDR1 is SNHLY and CDR2 FYNNEI. DNA for the CDR3: TGTGCCAGCAGTGAGCGAGGCCGAAACACTGAAGCTTTCTTT. Protein product: CASSERGRNTEAFF.

The chain carries TRBV12-5 and TRBJ2-1; 8 bases match TRBD1. This CDR3 is built from 16 residues. Germline CDR1 and CDR2: LGHNT and FRNRAP. J gave up 2 bases and V 5 bases, and 8 bases lay outside the gene matches. The CDR3 nucleotides are TGTGCTAGTGGTCCCGACAGGGGAACAGCCTACAATGAGCAGTTCTTC. This codes for CASGPDRGTAYNEQFF.

This clonotype was seen only a few times. The rearrangement links TRBV7-9 to TRBJ2-2; D possibly uses TRBD1 or TRBD2 (5 bases each). CDR1 and CDR2 from the germline V gene are SEHNR and FQNEAQ (reference sequence). CDR3 size: 16 residues. Trimming cost V 4 bases and J 10 bases, with 22 bases left between them. Written as DNA, the CDR3 is TGTGCCAGCAGCTCCGTCCTGGGACCGGGAATAGAGGAGCTGTTTTTT. This encodes CASSSVLGPGIEELFF.

The chain joins TRBV12-3 or TRBV12-4 to TRBJ1-5, with 7 bases matching TRBD1. This CDR3 is built from 16 residues. V shed 5 bases and J 6 bases; nucleotides not matched to a gene: 13. The CDR3 DNA is TGTGCCAGCAGTCTAGACAGGGCCCAGCCTGGTCAGCCCCAGCATTTT. Encoded protein: CASSLDRAQPGQPQHF.

The V and J genes are TRBV28 and TRBJ1-2; the D is unclear. Germline CDR1 is MDHEN and CDR2 is SYDVKM. Trimming shortened V by 7 bases and J by 2 bases, and 14 bases separated the two germline ends. The CDR3 length is 14 residues. The CDR3 is CASTLWAGNYGYTF. For the CDR3, the DNA is TGTGCCAGCACGTTATGGGCCGGAAACTATGGCTACACCTTC.

V and J are TRBV20-1 and TRBJ1-4; D gene unclear. The CDR3 runs to 11 residues. Germline V gene data show CDR1 as DFQATT and CDR2 as SNEGSKA (reference sequence). The V end lost 5 bases, the J end lost 11 bases, and 12 bases lay between the germline ends. In DNA form, the CDR3 reads TGCAGTGCTCCCACCCCCGAGAAACTGTTTTTT. Amino acids: CSAPTPEKLFF.

The gene calls are TRBV18 and TRBJ2-4; D is ambiguous. V lost 3 bases and J 8 bases, leaving 5 bases between the germline ends. The CDR3 contains 11 residues. Germline CDR1 is KGHSH and CDR2 is LQKENI. CDR3 loop: CASSPSDIQYF. The CDR3 bases are TGTGCCAGCTCACCGTCCGACATTCAGTACTTC.

The chain joins TRBV20-1 to TRBJ2-1; 7 bases align to TRBD1. Trimming removed 4 bases from V and 6 bases from J; junction bases left unmatched: 9. Germline values: CDR1 DFQATT, CDR2 SNEGSKA (reference sequence). There are 14 residues in the CDR3. The CDR3 here is CSAIGQVATNEQFF. The CDR3 region has the DNA TGCAGTGCTATCGGACAGGTAGCGACCAATGAGCAGTTCTTC.

The chain uses TRBV10-3 and TRBJ1-1; 9 bases map to TRBD1. Germline V gene data show CDR1 as ENHRY and CDR2 as SYGVKD. Unmatched junction bases numbered 6, after V lost 5 bases and J lost 2 bases. The CDR3 totals 15 residues. The CDR3 DNA follows: TGTGCCATCAGTAGGGACAGGGAAGGAAACACTGAAGCTTTCTTT. Its protein product is CAISRDREGNTEAFF.

This chain joins TRBV19 and TRBJ2-2; the match to TRBD1 covers 7 bases. The V gene end was trimmed by 6 bases and the J gene end by 5 bases; junction bases not matched to a gene: 3. The CDR3 consists of 13 residues. Per germline, CDR1 LNHDA and CDR2 SQIVND (reference sequence). The CDR3 nucleotides read TGTGCCAGTAGAATGACAGGGACCGGGGAGCTGTTTTTT. Translating it yields CASRMTGTGELFF.

This clonotype has at least ten counts. The chain recombines TRBV7-2 with TRBJ2-7; D is perhaps TRBD1 or TRBD2 (6 bases each). The germline V gene encodes CDR1 SGHTA and CDR2 FQGNSA. This CDR3 comprises 14 residues. V dropped 5 bases and J dropped 7 bases, with 18 bases sitting between them. The CDR3 protein is CASSGLGGAGEQYF. As DNA, the CDR3 is TGTGCCAGCAGCGGATTGGGGGGCGCTGGGGAGCAGTACTTC. Together with reference TRBV7-2 and TRBJ2-7, the CDR3 gives the full variable domain: GAGVSQSPSNKVTEKGKDVELRCDPISGHTALYWYRQSLGQGLEFLIYFQGNSAPDKSGLPSDRFSAERTGGSVSTLTIQRTQQEDSAVYLCASSGLGGAGEQYFGPGTRLTVT.